The 21 T cell receptor beta chains reported below all come from one sample, sequenced in a study of shared clonotypes between healthy human individuals. Assay: immunoSEQ multiplex PCR; the TCRdb copy retains only in-frame clones and omits some. Here the sample spans 550,000 to 750,000 clones, nearly 97% being singletons. Positively selected for CCR7, the CD45RO-negative cells used as naive CD8 cells excluded terminally differentiated effector memory CD45RA+ cells. The specimen sequenced was naive CD8+ T cells sorted from blood. Receptor source: a woman under 40 in good health.

The rearrangement links TRBV10-2 to TRBJ2-7; no definite D call. The CDR3 runs to 12 residues. Trimming shortened V by 5 bases and J by 6 bases, and 11 bases separated the two germline ends. Per germline, CDR1 WSHSY and CDR2 SAAADI. The chain's CDR3 is CASSLFGGEQYF. The CDR3 DNA reads as TGCGCCAGCAGTCTTTTTGGTGGCGAGCAGTACTTC.

V and J are TRBV5-6 and TRBJ2-7, with 8 nucleotides matching TRBD1. With V trimmed by 4 bases and J by 6 bases, 9 bases remained unmatched. CDR3 length: 14 amino acids. Per the germline V gene, CDR1 is SGHDT and CDR2 is YYEEEE. The CDR3 is CASSRGTGPGEQYF. For the CDR3, the DNA is TGTGCCAGCAGCCGAGGGACAGGACCCGGCGAGCAGTACTTC.

This rearrangement joins TRBV6-1 to TRBJ1-2; no reliable D call. The V end lost 1 base, the J end lost 2 bases, and 8 bases lay between the germline ends. The CDR3 loop spans 14 amino acids. Per germline, CDR1 MNHNS and CDR2 SASEGT. For the CDR3, the DNA is TGTGCCAGCAGTGAAGGGCACCCCAACTATGGCTACACCTTC. Its translation: CASSEGHPNYGYTF.

With respect to this clone: Within the sample, other DNA sequences also encode this same CDR3. The chain combines TRBV5-6 with TRBJ1-2; D gene unclear. V was pared by 0 bases and J by 1 base, with 4 bases between. The CDR3 covers 13 residues. Germline V gives CDR1 SGHDT, CDR2 YYEEEE. This chain's CDR3 is CASSLGDNYGYTF. In DNA form, the CDR3 reads TGTGCCAGCAGCTTGGGGGATAACTATGGCTACACCTTC.

The chain is built from TRBV13 and TRBJ2-7; no reliable D call. The V gene's germline CDR1 is PRHDT and CDR2 FYEKMQ (reference sequence). The CDR3 has 13 amino acids. Trimming cost V 2 bases and J 3 bases, with 8 bases left between them. The CDR3 loop reads CASSLYSYYEQYF. DNA for the CDR3: TGTGCCAGCAGCTTATACAGTTACTACGAGCAGTACTTC.

Only one count was recorded for this clone. This sequence joins TRBV28 and TRBJ2-7; no reliable D call. Per germline, CDR1 MDHEN and CDR2 SYDVKM. The germline V and J ends were trimmed by 3 bases and 6 bases, with 9 bases remaining between them. This CDR3 contains 12 residues. The CDR3 spells CASSFHPSEQYF. The CDR3 DNA reads as TGTGCCAGCAGTTTCCACCCCTCCGAGCAGTACTTC.

V gene TRBV7-2 combines with J gene TRBJ1-2; the D is unclear. Trimming cost V 3 bases and J 3 bases, with 17 bases left between them. The CDR3 totals 16 residues. Germline-derived CDR1 and CDR2 are SGHTA and FQGNSA. The CDR3 reads CASSFTGVPGDYGYTF. The CDR3 DNA reads as TGTGCCAGCAGCTTTACCGGTGTCCCAGGTGACTATGGCTACACCTTC.

The chain carries TRBV6-1 and TRBJ2-7, with D possibly called TRBD1 or TRBD2 (6 bases each). Germline CDR1 is MNHNS and CDR2 is SASEGT. CDR3 size: 15 residues. The V end was cut by 6 bases, the J end by 5 bases, with 20 bases between. Here the CDR3 reads CASRTSVGGQDEQYF. The CDR3 DNA reads TGTGCCAGCAGGACCTCGGTGGGGGGCCAGGACGAGCAGTACTTC.

V and J are TRBV30 and TRBJ1-6, with D uncertain. Germline-derived CDR1 and CDR2 are GTSNPN and SVGIG (reference sequence). CDR3 length: 15 amino acids. V lost 3 bases and J 4 bases, leaving 13 bases between the germline ends. Here the CDR3 reads CAWSDGWQYNSPLHF. CDR3 nucleotide sequence: TGTGCCTGGAGCGACGGGTGGCAGTATAATTCACCCCTCCACTTT. Full variable domain (remainder filled in from reference TRBV30 and TRBJ1-6): SQTIHQWPATLVQPVGSPLSLECTVEGTSNPNLYWYRQAAGRGLQLLFYSVGIGQISSEVPQNLSASRPQDRQFILSSKKLLLSDSGFYLCAWSDGWQYNSPLHFGNGTRLTVT.

The CDR3 is CASSGGADTQYF. Here the CDR3 DNA reads TGTGCCAGCAGCGGGGGCGCAGATACGCAGTATTTT. The chain is built from TRBV9 and TRBJ2-3; possibly TRBD1 for D (5 bases). The CDR3 has 12 residues. The germline V gene encodes CDR1 SGDLS and CDR2 YYNGEE. Trimming shortened V by 3 bases and J by 4 bases, and 6 bases separated the two germline ends.

The sample holds one count of this clone. The chain combines TRBV10-1 with TRBJ2-7; the D gene could be TRBD1 or TRBD2 (5 bases each). There are 13 residues in the CDR3. Trimming left V 4 bases short and J 1 base short, with 8 bases between. Per germline, CDR1 WNHNN and CDR2 SYGVQD (reference sequence). The CDR3 nucleotides are TGCGCCAGCAGTGGGGACCGGTCCTACGAGCAGTACTTC. This codes for CASSGDRSYEQYF.

A word on this clone: Other DNA variants within this sample encode the same CDR3. The chain recombines TRBV5-1 with TRBJ2-3; TRBD2 matches 12 bases. V lost 3 bases and J lost 0; bases outside the gene matches: 2. Germline CDR1 and CDR2: SGHRS and YFSETQ. This CDR3 contains 16 residues. CDR3 sequence reads: CASSSGTSGSTDTQYF. In DNA, the CDR3 is TGCGCCAGCAGCTCCGGGACTAGCGGGAGCACAGATACGCAGTATTTT.

The rearrangement uses TRBV11-2 and TRBJ2-1; D unresolved. The CDR3 is made up of 11 amino acids. V gave up 3 bases and J gave up 9 bases, with 6 bases separating them. CDR1 and CDR2 (germline): SGHAT, FQNNGV. CDR3 protein: CASSFKGEQFF. CDR3 DNA: TGTGCCAGCAGCTTCAAGGGTGAGCAGTTCTTC.

The J gene is TRBJ2-5, the V gene TRBV7-6; unclear D gene. Looked up from germline, CDR1 is SGHVS and CDR2 is FNYEAQ. Trimming left V 1 base short and J 3 bases short, with 6 bases between. The CDR3 is 13 amino acids. The CDR3 spells CASSLVAEETQYF. The CDR3 DNA follows: TGTGCCAGCAGCTTAGTAGCAGAAGAGACCCAGTACTTC. Variable domain in full (rest from reference TRBV7-6 and TRBJ2-5): GAGVSQSPRYKVTKRGQDVALRCDPISGHVSLYWYRQALGQGPEFLTYFNYEAQQDKSGLPNDRFSAERPEGSISTLTIQRTEQRDSAMYRCASSLVAEETQYFGPGTRLLVL.

The chain employs TRBV6-4 and TRBJ2-7, with D unclear. Per germline, CDR1 MRHNA and CDR2 SNTAGT. V was pared by 4 bases and J by 6 bases, with 4 bases between. CDR3 length: 10 amino acids. CDR3 DNA sequence: TGTGCCAGCAGTGCCTTCGAGCAGTACTTC. It translates to CASSAFEQYF.

The chain is built from TRBV5-6 and TRBJ2-1; no clear D gene. The CDR3 loop spans 13 amino acids. The ends were cut back, 7 bases at V and 8 bases at J, with 16 bases in the middle. Germline V gene data show CDR1 as SGHDT and CDR2 as YYEEEE. The CDR3 coding sequence is TGTGCCAGCGCGGCTCAGTCTAGTCATGAGCAGTTCTTC. Translated, it gives CASAAQSSHEQFF.

In regard to this clone: The sample holds other DNA sequences that translate to the same CDR3. The chain has TRBV11-2 and TRBJ1-1; D gene unclear. Trimming shortened V by 1 base and J by 1 base, and 4 bases separated the two germline ends. Per the germline V gene, CDR1 is SGHAT and CDR2 is FQNNGV. This CDR3 contains 13 residues. The CDR3 region is CASSLGRNTEAFF. In nucleotides, the CDR3 is TGTGCCAGCAGCTTAGGTCGGAACACTGAAGCTTTCTTT.

The V and J genes are TRBV6-7 and TRBJ2-1; 7 bases align to TRBD2. TRBV6-7 is an ORF, and what it does is uncertain. Trimming at V came to 2 bases and at J to 4 bases, leaving 14 bases not matched to a gene. The CDR3 is made up of 18 amino acids. In DNA, the CDR3 is TGTGCCAGCAGTTACAGAGGGGTCCGGGCGGGAGAGTACAATGAGCAGTTCTTC. Protein: CASSYRGVRAGEYNEQFF.

The chain joins TRBV9 to TRBJ2-1, with 8 bases fitting TRBD2. The germline gives CDR1 SGDLS, CDR2 YYNGEE. V shed 3 bases and J 2 bases; nucleotides not matched to a gene: 4. The CDR3 runs 15 residues. CDR3 protein: CASSATSGTYNEQFF. The CDR3 DNA reads as TGTGCCAGCAGCGCCACTAGCGGTACCTACAATGAGCAGTTCTTC.

V usage is TRBV2 and J usage is TRBJ1-5; 7 positions agree with TRBD1. The CDR3 is 14 amino acids. V was pared by 7 bases and J by 1 base, with 4 bases of the junction left unmatched. CDR1 and CDR2 from the germline V gene are SNHLY and FYNNEI. CDR3 sequence: CASNEGASNQPQHF. In nucleotides, the CDR3 is TGTGCCAGCAACGAGGGGGCGAGCAATCAGCCCCAGCATTTT.

This rearrangement joins TRBV13 to TRBJ2-5; 9 nucleotides align to TRBD1. The J call may be in error: the DNA end matches TRBJ2-7 better. The CDR3 is 15 residues long. Germline CDR1 PRHDT, CDR2 FYEKMQ (reference sequence). CDR3 region: CASSLTGTGNYEQYF. The CDR3, as DNA: TGTGCCAGCAGCTTAACCGGGACAGGGAACTACGAGCAGTACTTC.